This note documents a single T cell receptor beta chain sequence. The CDR3 runs 15 residues. V was cut by 4 bases and J by 0 bases, with 11 bases left in between. Germline values: CDR1 MNHEY, CDR2 SMNVEV (reference sequence). This record comes from a study of blood T cell repertoires in COVID-19. Study as a whole: There were acute and convalescent COVID-19 samples, and they came from the United States, Italy and Spain.

Methods used by the authors: Estimates of nucleated cell counts were drawn from the amplification of reference gene primers. Some clones are missing from TCRdb's copy, which holds only in-frame ones; the method was immunoSEQ multiplex PCR. V, J and clone size reflect that table, while D and trimming were determined from the DNA. Counted here are approximately 50,000 clones, 80% to 90% occurring once; the ten biggest clones make up 25% to 40%. Sequencing was carried out using peripheral blood. The clonotype originates from a man aged 60 to 75 with COVID-19, enrolled during active disease. The chain couples TRBV27 to TRBJ2-3; unclear D gene. CDR3 amino acids: CASSSLPISTDTQYF. The CDR3 nucleotides read TGTGCCAGCAGTTCCCTACCAATCAGCACAGATACGCAGTATTTT.